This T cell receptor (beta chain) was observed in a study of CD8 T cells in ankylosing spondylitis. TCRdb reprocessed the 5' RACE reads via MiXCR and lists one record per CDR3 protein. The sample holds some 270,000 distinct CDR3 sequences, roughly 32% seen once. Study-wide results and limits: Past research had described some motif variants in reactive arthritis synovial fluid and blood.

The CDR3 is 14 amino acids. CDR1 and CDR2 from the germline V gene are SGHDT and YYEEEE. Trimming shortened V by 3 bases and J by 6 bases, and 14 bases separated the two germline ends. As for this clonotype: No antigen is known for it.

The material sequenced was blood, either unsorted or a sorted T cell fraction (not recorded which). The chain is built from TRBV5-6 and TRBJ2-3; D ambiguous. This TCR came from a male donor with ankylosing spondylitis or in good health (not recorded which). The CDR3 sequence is CASSSGPGWDTQYF. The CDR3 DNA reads TGTGCCAGCAGCTCAGGACCTGGTTGGGATACGCAGTATTTT.